A single TCR beta chain is shown here with its context. The antigen this receptor binds is unknown. No clone much larger than this one lies a single base away; base qualities are absent. The data were obtained in a study of blood T cells in healthy people across ages (dated by TCRdb to the mid-2010s). The study in broad terms: In model experiments, template switching captured about one uniquely barcoded TCR beta cDNA molecule for every two T cells. Age-related changes in TCR beta repertoire diversity were measured in the study by deep sequencing normalized with unique cDNA molecular identifiers. The donors were divided into four age groups: young (average approximately 17 years), middle-aged (over 35), aged (roughly 66) and long-lived (about 80). To avoid experimental bias, donors of different ages were spread randomly across the sequencing lanes. For two donors (one aged 18 to 29 and one aged 80 or older), the study analyzed two additional independent replicas of 1 million unique cDNA reads from the same blood draw.

Sequences MNHEY (CDR1) and SMNVEV (CDR2) are obtained from the germline V gene (reference sequence). There are 16 amino acids in the CDR3, from cysteine to phenylalanine inclusive. Only CDR3 DNA is held: 48 bases, read in frame from base 1. Systemically healthy Caucasian individuals from Russia, roughly 40 in total and aged about 6 to 100 years, were included as donors. Each donor gave about 9.2 milliliters of peripheral blood, drawn into EDTA-treated Vacutainer tubes. Ficoll-Paque density-gradient centrifugation was used to isolate PBMCs, with at least 7 million per sample. Total RNA was extracted from PBMCs with Trizol reagent, with at least 6 micrograms obtained per sample. The percentages of naive CD45RAhigh/CD27high T cells were determined by flow cytometry on a PBMC aliquot from every donor. Results and caveats for the whole study, not just this receptor: As age increased, observed TCR beta diversity per million T cells dropped in a roughly linear way, and a significant reduction was already evident by age 40. Estimates of total diversity from one million sequenced T cells were regarded as lower bounds and underestimates. There was a strong correlation between observed TCR beta diversity and the percentage of naive T cells measured by flow cytometry. The long-lived group showed more naive CD4+ T cells, fewer expanded clones and increased TCR diversity than the aged group, suggesting age selection. Because the CMV infection status of the donors was unknown, age-related changes in expanded clonotypes may potentially have been confounded. Conclusive comparison of naive and antigen-experienced compartments was prevented by the profiling of bulk unsorted PBMCs.

Libraries were made using 5' RACE. Sequenced on an Illumina HiSeq 2500. A second PCR of roughly 7 to 11 cycles was performed with a sample-barcoded 5' primer and a J-beta primer mix. Each TCR beta cDNA molecule received a unique molecular identifier from a template-switch 5' adaptor carrying 12 random nucleotides. At least 2.5 million CDR3-containing paired-end reads were obtained from each sample. First-strand cDNA was synthesized from all RNA with the Mint cDNA synthesis kit, primed by a TRBC-specific oligonucleotide. Following uracil-DNA glycosylase treatment, all cDNA underwent a first 18-cycle PCR with the universal primers M1SS and BC2_uni_R. In the original analysis: Normalization of each sample was performed by random selection of 1 million high-quality reads, each carrying a distinct molecular identifier. Instead of being binned into consensus sequences, reads with shared molecular identifiers were discarded. MiTCR, run with a Q25 quality threshold and the strictest error-elimination algorithm, handled CDR3 identification, clonotype clustering and error correction. Lower-bound total TCR beta diversity was estimated with a nonparametric unseen species model using Euler transformation. Clones were called with MiXCR by TCRdb after fastp trimmed the public reads at Q25, and only in-frame beta chains were retained. Entries are consolidated by CDR3 protein sequence, retaining the most common genes and DNA. The V and J calls, along with clone size, are taken from TCRdb and not from the paper's own processing. The sample contains some 1.4 million distinct CDR3 sequences, about 43% of them found a single time. The top ten constitute less than 8% of the sample.

This receptor chain uses TRBV27 and TRBJ2-7; the D segment is perhaps TRBD1 or TRBD2, each sharing 5 matched bases. Matching the DNA end better, TRBJ2-5 makes the J call doubtful. Sample: blood. This receptor was identified in a woman aged 18-29 years in good health. The CDR3 loop reads CASSLSGTSDEETQYF. The DNA is as follows: TGTGCCAGCAGTTTATCGGGGACGTCAGATGAAGAGACCCAGTACTTC.